The clone carrying this T cell receptor (beta chain) was recorded at least ten times. Time point specified: pre-sensitization, week 0. Treatment denoted: therapeutic diphenylcyclopropenone sensitization with weekly scalp DPC. The data originate from a study of human T cells and chemical hapten exposure. Trimming took 5 bases from V and 4 from J; bases not matched to a gene: 8. CDR3 size: 16 residues. CDR1 is MNHEY, CDR2 SMNVEV, per germline (reference sequence). Separate cDNA molecules received unique molecular identifiers, which the library attached to them. TCRdb processed the RACE reads anew with MiXCR; each CDR3 protein has one entry. Of 35,000 to 40,000 distinct CDR3 sequences listed, approximately 10% are singletons.

The receptor's source is a man aged 30-40 years with alopecia areata. Some clones in this sample may be carry-over from other donors' samples. The J gene is TRBJ2-7, the V gene TRBV27, with 13 bases identical to TRBD2. The material sequenced was whole blood, taken in connection with sensitization to the hapten diphenylcyclopropenone (DPC). The CDR3 nucleotides are TGTGCCAGCAGTCCCATGACTAGCGGGAGGTGGTACGAGCAGTACGTC. It translates to CASSPMTSGRWYEQYV.